The sample holds a few counts of the clone carrying this T cell receptor beta chain. This sample was included in a study of control samples from healthy donors and cancer patients. Sequencing was performed with immunoSEQ multiplex PCR; in TCRdb, only in-frame clones are kept and a portion is missing. The sample records about 71,000 clones, roughly 91% being singletons. Looked up from germline, CDR1 is MGHRA and CDR2 is YSYEKL. Trimming at V came to 3 bases and at J to 4 bases, leaving 2 bases not matched to a gene. This CDR3 comprises 13 residues. The chain employs TRBV4-1 and TRBJ1-2, with TRBD1 matching over 7 bases. The receptor was derived from a man in his 60s with lung cancer. The sample comprised PBMCs. In DNA form, the CDR3 reads TGCGCCAGCAGCCAGGACAGGATCTATGGCTACACCTTC. This codes for CASSQDRIYGYTF.